The T cell receptor (beta chain) described here comes from a study of blood T cell repertoires in COVID-19. Trimming pared 4 bases from V and 0 bases from J, leaving 7 bases between. CDR1 and CDR2 (germline): LGHDT, YNNKEL (reference sequence). This CDR3 comprises 14 residues. Original data processing: Reference gene primers were amplified, and this amplification served to estimate nucleated cell counts. Here immunoSEQ multiplex PCR was the method, and the copy in TCRdb shows in-frame clones only, minus some. V and J calls plus clone size are reproduced from that table; the DNA served to infer D and trimming. Here the sample spans about 150,000 clones, about 80% being singletons. The age range of participants was about 18 to 95 years, with residence in about 25 US areas.

Sequenced material: PBMCs or T cells enriched from blood (not recorded which). The V and J genes are TRBV3-1 (or the pseudogene TRBV3-2) and TRBJ2-1; tentatively, D is TRBD2 (6 bases). This receptor was taken from a man aged 50 or older who had recovered from COVID-19. The CDR3 loop is CASSPTSSYNEQFF. CDR3 DNA sequence: TGTGCCAGCAGCCCGACTAGCTCCTACAATGAGCAGTTCTTC.